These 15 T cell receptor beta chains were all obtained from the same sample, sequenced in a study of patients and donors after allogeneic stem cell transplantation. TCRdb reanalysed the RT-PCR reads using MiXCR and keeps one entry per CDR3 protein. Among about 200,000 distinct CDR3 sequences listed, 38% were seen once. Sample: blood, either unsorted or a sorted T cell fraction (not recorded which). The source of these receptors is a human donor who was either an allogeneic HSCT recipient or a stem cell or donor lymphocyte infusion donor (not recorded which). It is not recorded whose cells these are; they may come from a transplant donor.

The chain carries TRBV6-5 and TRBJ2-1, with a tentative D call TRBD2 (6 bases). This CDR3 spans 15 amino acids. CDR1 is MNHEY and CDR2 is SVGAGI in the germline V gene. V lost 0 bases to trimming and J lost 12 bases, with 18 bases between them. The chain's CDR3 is CASSYSPGTPMGQFF. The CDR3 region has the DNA TGTGCCAGCAGTTACTCCCCCGGGACTCCCATGGGGCAGTTCTTC.

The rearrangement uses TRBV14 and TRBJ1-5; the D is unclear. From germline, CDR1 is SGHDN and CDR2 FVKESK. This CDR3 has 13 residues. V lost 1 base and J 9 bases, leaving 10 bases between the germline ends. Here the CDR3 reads CASSQGAASPQHF. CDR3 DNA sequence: TGTGCCAGCAGCCAAGGGGCAGCCTCGCCCCAGCATTTT.

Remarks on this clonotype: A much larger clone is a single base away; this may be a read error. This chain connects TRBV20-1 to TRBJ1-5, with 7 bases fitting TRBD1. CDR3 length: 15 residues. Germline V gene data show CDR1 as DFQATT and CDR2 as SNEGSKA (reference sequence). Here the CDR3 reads CSASRDSHSKQPQHF. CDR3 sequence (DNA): TGCAGTGCTAGTCGGGACAGCCATAGCAAACAGCCCCAGCATTTT.

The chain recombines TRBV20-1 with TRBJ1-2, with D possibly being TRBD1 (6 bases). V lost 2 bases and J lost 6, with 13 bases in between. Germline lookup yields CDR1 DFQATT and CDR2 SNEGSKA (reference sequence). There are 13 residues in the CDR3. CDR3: CSARHNRADGYTF. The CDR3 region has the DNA TGCAGTGCTAGACACAACAGGGCCGATGGCTACACCTTC.

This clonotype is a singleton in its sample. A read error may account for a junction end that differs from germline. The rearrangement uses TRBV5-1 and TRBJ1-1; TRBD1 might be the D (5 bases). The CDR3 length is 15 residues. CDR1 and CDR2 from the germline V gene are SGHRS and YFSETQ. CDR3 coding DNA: TGCGCCAGCATCATTCTCCCGGGGGTGAAAACTGAAGCTTTCTTT. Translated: CASIILPGVKTEAFF. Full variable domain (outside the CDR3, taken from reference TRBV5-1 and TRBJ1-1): KAGVTQTPRYLIKTRGQQVTLSCSPISGHRSVSWYQQTPGQGLQFLFEYFSETQRNKGNFPGRFSGRQFSNSRSEMNVSTLELGDSALYLCASIILPGVKTEAFFGQGTRLTVV.

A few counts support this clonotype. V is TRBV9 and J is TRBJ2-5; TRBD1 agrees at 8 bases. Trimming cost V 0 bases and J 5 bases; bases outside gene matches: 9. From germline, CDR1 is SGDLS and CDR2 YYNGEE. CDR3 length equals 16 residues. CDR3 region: CASSVGNTGGRETQYF. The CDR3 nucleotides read TGTGCCAGCAGCGTAGGGAATACAGGGGGTCGGGAGACCCAGTACTTC.

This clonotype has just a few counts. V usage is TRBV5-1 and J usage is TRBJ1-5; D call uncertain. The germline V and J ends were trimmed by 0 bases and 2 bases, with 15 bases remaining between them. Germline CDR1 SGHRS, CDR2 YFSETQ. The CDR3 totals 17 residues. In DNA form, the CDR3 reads TGCGCCAGCAGCTTGGATCCCACGGGTATGGGCAATCAGCCCCAGCATTTT. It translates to CASSLDPTGMGNQPQHF.

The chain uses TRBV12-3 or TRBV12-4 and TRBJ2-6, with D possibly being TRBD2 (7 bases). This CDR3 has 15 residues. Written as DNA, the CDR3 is TGTGCGGGCGGGGGCCCGCTCTCTGGGGCCAACGTCCTGACTTTC. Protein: CAGGGPLSGANVLTF.

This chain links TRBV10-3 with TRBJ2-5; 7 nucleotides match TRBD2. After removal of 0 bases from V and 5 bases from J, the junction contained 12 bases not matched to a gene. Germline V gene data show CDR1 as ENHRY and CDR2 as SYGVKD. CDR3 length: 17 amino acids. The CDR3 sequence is CAISESVLAGWRETQYF. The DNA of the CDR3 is TGTGCCATCAGTGAGTCGGTGTTAGCGGGCTGGCGGGAGACCCAGTACTTC.

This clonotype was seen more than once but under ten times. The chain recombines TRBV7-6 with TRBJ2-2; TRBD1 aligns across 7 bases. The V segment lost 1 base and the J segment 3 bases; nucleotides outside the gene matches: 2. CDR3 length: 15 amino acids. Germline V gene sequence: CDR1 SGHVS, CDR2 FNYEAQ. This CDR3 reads CASSLVQGYTGELFF. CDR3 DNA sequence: TGTGCCAGCAGCTTAGTACAGGGGTACACCGGGGAGCTGTTTTTT.

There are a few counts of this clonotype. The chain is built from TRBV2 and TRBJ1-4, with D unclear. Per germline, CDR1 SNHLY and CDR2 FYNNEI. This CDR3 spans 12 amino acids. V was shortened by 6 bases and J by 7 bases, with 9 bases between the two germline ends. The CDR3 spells CASRPVFEKLFF. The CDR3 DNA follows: TGTGCCAGCAGGCCCGTCTTTGAAAAACTGTTTTTT. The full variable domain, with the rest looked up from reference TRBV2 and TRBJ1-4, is EPEVTQTPSHQVTQMGQEVILRCVPISNHLYFYWYRQILGQKVEFLVSFYNNEISEKSEIFDDQFSVERPDGSNFTLKIRSTKLEDSAMYFCASRPVFEKLFFGSGTQLSVL.

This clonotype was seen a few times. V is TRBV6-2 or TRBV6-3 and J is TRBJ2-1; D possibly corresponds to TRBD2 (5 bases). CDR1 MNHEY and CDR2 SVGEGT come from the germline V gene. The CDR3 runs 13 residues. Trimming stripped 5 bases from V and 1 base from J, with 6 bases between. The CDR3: CASSRTSYNEQFF. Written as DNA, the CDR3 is TGTGCCAGCAGTAGGACTTCCTACAATGAGCAGTTCTTC.

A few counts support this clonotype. CDR3: CASSDRGLNTIYF. As DNA, the CDR3 is TGTGCCAGCAGCGATAGGGGACTAAACACCATATATTTT. The chain carries TRBV28 and TRBJ1-3, with D maybe TRBD1 (5 bases). The germline V and J ends were trimmed by 6 bases and 6 bases, with 12 bases remaining between them. The CDR3 runs 13 residues. In germline, CDR1 is MDHEN, CDR2 SYDVKM.

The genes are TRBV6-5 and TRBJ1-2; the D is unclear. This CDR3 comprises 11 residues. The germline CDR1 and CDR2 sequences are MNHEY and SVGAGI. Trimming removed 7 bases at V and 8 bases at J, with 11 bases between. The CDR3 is CASTNARGYTF. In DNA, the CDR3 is TGTGCCAGCACGAATGCCCGAGGCTACACCTTC.

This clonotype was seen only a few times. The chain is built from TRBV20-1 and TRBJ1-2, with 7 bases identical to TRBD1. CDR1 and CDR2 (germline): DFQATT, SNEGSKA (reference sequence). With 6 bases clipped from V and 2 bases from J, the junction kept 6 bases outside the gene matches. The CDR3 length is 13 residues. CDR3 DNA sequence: TGCAGTGCCAGGGACAGCCCCAACTATGGCTACACCTTC. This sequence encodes CSARDSPNYGYTF.